This T cell receptor beta chain was observed in a study of control samples from healthy donors and cancer patients. The CDR3 totals 15 residues. CDR1 is SNHLY and CDR2 is FYNNEI in the germline V gene. V shed 11 bases, J shed 3 bases, and the junction held 14 bases outside the gene matches. In its sample, this clone was seen once. Measured with immunoSEQ multiplex PCR; TCRdb has only the in-frame clones, and not every one. Of roughly 130,000 clones in the sample, around nine tenths are singletons; the top ten hold roughly 3.4%. V is TRBV2 and J is TRBJ2-5; 8 bases align to TRBD1. The origin of this receptor is a middle-aged man in good health. The specimen sequenced was blood. The CDR3 reads CASEVAGGQEETQYF. Here the CDR3 DNA reads TGTGCCTCCGAGGTCGCAGGGGGCCAAGAAGAGACCCAGTACTTC.